This passage covers 17 T cell receptor beta chains from one sample sequenced in a study of blood T cells in healthy people across ages. With a J-beta primer mix and a sample-barcoded 5' primer, a second PCR ran about 7 to 12 cycles. TCRdb passed the 5' RACE reads through MiXCR, listing each CDR3 protein once. The repertoire includes over 1,500,000 distinct CDR3 sequences, about 49% of them detected once, and more than 2% sits in the top ten. The sample consisted of blood. These TCRs come from a woman aged 40 to 55 in good health.

V gene TRBV28 combines with J gene TRBJ1-2, with 7 bases aligning to TRBD1. Germline CDR1 and CDR2: MDHEN and SYDVKM. J lost 3 bases, V lost 3 bases, and 7 bases had no gene match. The CDR3 totals 15 residues. The CDR3 spells CASSFVRGSYYGYTF. CDR3 coding DNA: TGTGCCAGCAGTTTCGTCAGGGGGTCTTACTATGGCTACACCTTC.

The V call is TRBV29-1, the J call TRBJ2-1; no clear D. The V gene's germline CDR1 is SQVTM and CDR2 ANQGSEA. V was clipped by 6 bases and J by 0 bases, with 15 bases between them. The CDR3 runs 15 residues. The DNA for the CDR3 is TGCAGCGTCGAGACTCTTAGGAGCTCCTACAATGAGCAGTTCTTC. Protein product: CSVETLRSSYNEQFF.

V is TRBV6-5 and J is TRBJ2-5, with TRBD1 matching 10 bases. The CDR3 sequence is 14 residues long. Losses at the gene ends were 3 bases for V and 5 bases for J; bases not matched to a gene: 3. Germline CDR1 reads MNHEY; CDR2 reads SVGAGI. CDR3 region: CASSYEGQGETQYF. CDR3 nucleotide sequence: TGTGCCAGCAGTTATGAGGGACAGGGGGAGACCCAGTACTTC.

The chain couples TRBV7-8 to TRBJ2-1; TRBD2 matches 10 bases. The end of the DNA is better explained by TRBJ2-7, so the J call may be wrong. This CDR3 is built from 18 residues. The germline V gene encodes CDR1 SGHVS and CDR2 FQNEAQ. The CDR3, as DNA: TGTGCCAGCAGCCCTTTAGCGGGGGGCGTTAGCTCCTACAATGAGCAGTACTTC. Amino acid sequence: CASSPLAGGVSSYNEQYF.

The CDR3 DNA reads TGTGCCAGCAGTTACGGGAGTCGTGGCTCTAAAAAGACCCAGTACTTC. Translation: CASSYGSRGSKKTQYF. V gene TRBV6-2 or TRBV6-3 combines with J gene TRBJ2-7; TRBD2 is a possible D gene (5 bases). Judging by the DNA end, TRBJ2-5 fits better; the J call may be wrong. The CDR3 sequence is 16 residues long. CDR1 is MNHEY and CDR2 is SVGEGT in the germline V gene.

This clonotype was picked up a small number of times. The chain employs TRBV7-9 and TRBJ2-1; TRBD1 is a possible D gene (5 bases). V gave up 6 bases and J gave up 8 bases, with 17 bases separating them. Germline CDR1 is SEHNR and CDR2 is FQNEAQ (reference sequence). The CDR3 runs to 14 residues. In DNA, the CDR3 is TGTGCCAGCAGTCCCGGACAATATAGTGATGAGCAGTTCTTC. This gives the protein CASSPGQYSDEQFF.

This chain uses TRBV7-2 with TRBJ2-7, with D maybe TRBD1 (6 bases). The CDR3 loop spans 15 amino acids. Trimming removed 3 bases from V and 0 bases from J, with 12 bases in between. CDR1 and CDR2 (germline): SGHTA, FQGNSA. CDR3 loop: CASSFGTTASYEQYF. In nucleotides, the CDR3 is TGTGCCAGCAGCTTTGGGACAACGGCCTCCTACGAGCAGTACTTC.

This clonotype was picked up one time. The chain is built from TRBV5-6 and TRBJ2-5; D remains ambiguous. The V gene's germline CDR1 is SGHDT and CDR2 YYEEEE. Trimming cost V 3 bases and J 5 bases, with 8 bases left between them. This CDR3 has 12 residues. CDR3 in DNA: TGTGCCAGCAGCTGGTTATATGAGACCCAGTACTTC. This codes for CASSWLYETQYF.

The chain links TRBV6-5 to TRBJ2-1; weak D call: TRBD2 (5 bases). The CDR3 runs 12 residues. V lost 6 bases to trimming and J lost 8 bases, with 11 bases between them. Germline V lookup: CDR1 MNHEY, CDR2 SVGAGI. The CDR3 here is CASSPSFHEQFF. DNA of the CDR3: TGTGCCAGCAGCCCTAGCTTCCATGAGCAGTTCTTC.

This clonotype was recorded a few times. V and J are TRBV7-9 and TRBJ2-4; 15 bases line up with TRBD2. The CDR3 contains 20 residues. V was clipped by 5 bases and J by 0 bases; unmatched bases: 11. The germline V gene encodes CDR1 SEHNR and CDR2 FQNEAQ (reference sequence). CDR3 protein: CASSPPGLAGGNLAKNIQYF. Here the CDR3 DNA reads TGTGCCAGCAGCCCTCCGGGACTAGCGGGGGGTAACTTAGCCAAAAACATTCAGTACTTC.

In this sample, this clonotype turned up a few times. This chain joins TRBV20-1 and TRBJ2-1; 10 bases are a match to TRBD2. Germline trimming cut 6 bases from V and 7 bases from J; bases unmatched to any gene: 9. CDR3 length equals 14 residues. Germline CDR1 reads DFQATT; CDR2 reads SNEGSKA (reference sequence). CDR3 coding DNA: TGCAGTGCCAGAAGCGGGGGGGCGGGGAATGAGCAGTTCTTC. It specifies CSARSGGAGNEQFF.

J is TRBJ1-2 and V is TRBV7-2; the match to TRBD1 covers 7 bases. V lost 4 bases to trimming and J lost 8 bases; unmatched junction nucleotides: 7. Germline CDR1 reads SGHTA; CDR2 reads FQGNSA. This CDR3 is 13 amino acids long. The CDR3 DNA is TGTGCCAGCAGCTCCAATACAGGGGCGGGCTACACCTTC. This codes for CASSSNTGAGYTF.

This clonotype was observed a handful of times. V gene TRBV5-1 combines with J gene TRBJ2-3, with unresolved D. The CDR3 contains 13 residues. Trimming cost V 4 bases and J 6 bases, with 12 bases left between them. From germline, CDR1 is SGHRS and CDR2 YFSETQ. The CDR3 region is CASSPPLVDTQYF. CDR3 sequence (DNA): TGCGCCAGCAGCCCCCCCCTCGTGGATACGCAGTATTTT.

The chain is built from TRBV7-3 and TRBJ2-3; D remains unclear. Trimming took off 1 base at V and 4 bases at J, with 6 bases between the two ends. The CDR3 runs to 13 residues. CDR1 is SGHTA, CDR2 FQGTGA, per germline. The CDR3 loop reads CASSLISADTQYF. CDR3 DNA sequence: TGTGCCAGCAGCTTAATCTCAGCAGATACGCAGTATTTT.

Worth noting for this clonotype: The junction and the germline gene differ at one end; a read error may be behind it. This chain uses TRBV7-2 with TRBJ2-3; 12 nucleotides align to TRBD2. CDR1 and CDR2 (germline): SGHTA, FQGNSA. This CDR3 has 15 amino acids. CDR3 loop: CASSQGLAGTATQYF. DNA for the CDR3: TGTGCCAGCAGCCAGGGACTAGCGGGCACAGCTACGCAGTATTTT.

This clonotype has more than one count but fewer than ten. In DNA form, the CDR3 reads TGCGCCAGCAGCTTACAGGGGGCGAACACAGATACGCAGTATTTT. Amino acids: CASSLQGANTDTQYF. The rearrangement uses TRBV5-1 and TRBJ2-3; the match to TRBD1 covers 9 bases. CDR3 size: 15 residues. CDR1 and CDR2 from the germline V gene are SGHRS and YFSETQ. V lost 2 bases to trimming and J lost 2 bases; unmatched junction nucleotides: 3.

J is TRBJ1-5 and V is TRBV15; D is unclear. Germline-derived CDR1 and CDR2 are LNHNV and YYDKDF (reference sequence). The CDR3 is 17 residues long. V shed 1 base and J shed 3 bases, with 16 bases lying between them. CDR3 in amino acids: CATSRGARGAVNQPQHF. CDR3 bases: TGTGCCACCAGCAGAGGGGCCCGGGGAGCGGTCAATCAGCCCCAGCATTTT.